A single sample is the source of the 8 T cell receptor beta chains below, sequenced in a study of neurological immune-mediated disorders. TCRdb reanalysed the 5' RACE reads using MiXCR and keeps one entry per CDR3 protein. The table has roughly 76,000 distinct CDR3 sequences, 2.5% to 3.5% seen once. The sequenced material came from PBMCs. These receptors came from a woman aged 45-65 years with multiple sclerosis.

This clonotype was seen ten or more times. The chain carries TRBV6-5 and TRBJ1-1; D is possibly TRBD1 (6 bases). Germline CDR1 and CDR2: MNHEY and SVGAGI. V lost 6 bases, J lost 0 bases, and 14 bases lay in between. The CDR3 has 15 amino acids. CDR3 in DNA: TGTGCCAGCAGGCGGGGGCTCCTTATGAACACTGAAGCTTTCTTT. Residues: CASRRGLLMNTEAFF.

This clonotype was observed many times. V gene TRBV10-2 combines with J gene TRBJ1-1; 7 bases line up with TRBD1. This CDR3 is built from 13 residues. V shed 6 bases, J shed 1 base, and the junction held 2 bases outside the gene matches. Germline assignment: CDR1 WSHSY and CDR2 SAAADI. The CDR3 DNA is TGCGCCAGCAGCAGGGGGGCGAACACTGAAGCTTTCTTT. Translation gives CASSRGANTEAFF.

This clonotype was recorded at least ten times. V gene TRBV20-1 combines with J gene TRBJ2-3; no firm D call. V was trimmed by 1 base and J by 0 bases, leaving 20 bases between them. The germline V gene encodes CDR1 DFQATT and CDR2 SNEGSKA (reference sequence). This CDR3 is built from 18 residues. Here the CDR3 DNA reads TGCAGTGCTAGAGTTGGGTGGACGGGCACTGTAAGCACAGATACGCAGTATTTT. It encodes CSARVGWTGTVSTDTQYF.

This clonotype was found many times. V is TRBV6-2 or TRBV6-3 and J is TRBJ1-4; maybe TRBD1 (5 bases). Trimming took off 4 bases at V and 0 bases at J, with 9 bases between the two ends. CDR3 length: 15 residues. The germline CDR1 and CDR2 sequences are MNHEY and SVGEGT. This CDR3 is CASSSTATTNEKLFF. Written as DNA, the CDR3 is TGTGCCAGCAGTTCGACAGCTACAACTAATGAAAAACTGTTTTTT.

About this clonotype itself: Mismatch with germline at one junction end may stem from a read error. The chain recombines TRBV3-1 with TRBJ2-3, with TRBD1 as a possible D gene (6 bases). The germline gives CDR1 LGHDT, CDR2 YNNKEL (reference sequence). The CDR3 runs to 13 residues. CDR3 nucleotides: TGTGCTAGCAGCCAAGGGGGTGGAGATAAGCAGTATTTT. Translation: CASSQGGGDKQYF.

This clonotype turned up a few times. This could be a read error, since a much larger clone is one nucleotide away. The chain employs TRBV20-1 and TRBJ1-6, with TRBD1 matching 10 bases. This CDR3 is 14 amino acids long. Germline V lookup: CDR1 DFQATT, CDR2 SNEGSKA (reference sequence). CDR3 sequence reads: CSAGGTGDNSPLNF. As DNA, the CDR3 is TGCAGTGCCGGCGGGACAGGGGACAATTCACCCCTCAACTTT.

This clonotype was seen more than once but under ten times. A much larger clone lies a single base off, so this may be a read error. The chain combines TRBV6-2 or TRBV6-3 with TRBJ1-5; no firm D call. Per the germline V gene, CDR1 is MNHEY and CDR2 is SVGEGT. CDR3 length: 16 residues. The CDR3 DNA reads as TGTGCCAGCAGTTACGGCGGAGGGTTGGGGAATCAGCCCCAGAATTTT. This encodes CASSYGGGLGNQPQNF.

With regard to this clonotype: A much more abundant neighbour one base away suggests this may be a read error. The chain joins TRBV20-1 to TRBJ2-1, with D possibly TRBD2 on 6 matching bases. V gave up 7 bases and J gave up 8 bases, with 15 bases separating them. Germline assignment: CDR1 DFQATT and CDR2 SNEGSKA (reference sequence). The length of the CDR3 is 12 residues. CDR3 protein: CSDQRRVYEQFF. DNA for the CDR3: TGCAGTGACCAGAGGAGGGTTTATGAGCAGTTCTTC.